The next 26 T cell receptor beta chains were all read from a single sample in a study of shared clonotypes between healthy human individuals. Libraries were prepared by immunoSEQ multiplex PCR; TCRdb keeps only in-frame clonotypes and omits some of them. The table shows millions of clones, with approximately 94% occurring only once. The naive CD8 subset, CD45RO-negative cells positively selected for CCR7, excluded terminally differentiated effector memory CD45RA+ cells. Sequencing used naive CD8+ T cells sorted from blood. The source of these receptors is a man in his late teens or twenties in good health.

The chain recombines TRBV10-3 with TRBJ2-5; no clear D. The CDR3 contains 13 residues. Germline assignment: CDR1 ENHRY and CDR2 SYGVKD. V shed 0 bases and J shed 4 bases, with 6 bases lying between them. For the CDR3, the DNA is TGTGCCATCAGTGAGTCATTGGCAGAGACCCAGTACTTC. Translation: CAISESLAETQYF.

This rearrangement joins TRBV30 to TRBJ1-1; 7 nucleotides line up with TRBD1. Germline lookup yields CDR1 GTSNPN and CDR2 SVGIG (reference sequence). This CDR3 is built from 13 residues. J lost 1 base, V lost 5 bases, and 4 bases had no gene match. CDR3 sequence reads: CAWDRAGNTEAFF. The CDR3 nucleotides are TGTGCCTGGGACAGGGCGGGGAACACTGAAGCTTTCTTT.

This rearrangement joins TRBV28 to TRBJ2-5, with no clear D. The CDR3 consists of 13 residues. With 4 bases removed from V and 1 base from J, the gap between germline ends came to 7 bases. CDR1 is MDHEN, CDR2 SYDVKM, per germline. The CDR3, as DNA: TGTGCCAGCAGTTCAGAGTTCCAAGAGACCCAGTACTTC. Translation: CASSSEFQETQYF.

The CDR3 here is CASSWGLAGERETQYF. In nucleotides, the CDR3 is TGTGCCAGCAGCTGGGGACTAGCGGGAGAGAGGGAGACCCAGTACTTC. The chain links TRBV5-4 to TRBJ2-5, with TRBD2 identical over 14 bases. There are 16 residues in the CDR3. V lost 3 bases and J lost 5; bases outside the gene matches: 6. In germline, CDR1 is SGHNT, CDR2 YYREEE (reference sequence).

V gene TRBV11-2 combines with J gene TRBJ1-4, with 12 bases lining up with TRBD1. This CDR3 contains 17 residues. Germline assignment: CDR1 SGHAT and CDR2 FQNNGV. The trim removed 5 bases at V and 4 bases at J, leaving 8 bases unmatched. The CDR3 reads CASSDGTGGAVNEKLFF. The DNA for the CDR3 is TGTGCCAGCAGCGACGGGACAGGGGGCGCGGTTAATGAAAAACTGTTTTTT.

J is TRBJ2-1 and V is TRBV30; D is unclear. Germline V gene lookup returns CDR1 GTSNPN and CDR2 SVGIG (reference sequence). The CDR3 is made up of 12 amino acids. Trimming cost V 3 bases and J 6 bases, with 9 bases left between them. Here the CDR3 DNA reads TGTGCCTGGAGCGAAGAATTCAATGAGCAGTTCTTC. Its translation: CAWSEEFNEQFF.

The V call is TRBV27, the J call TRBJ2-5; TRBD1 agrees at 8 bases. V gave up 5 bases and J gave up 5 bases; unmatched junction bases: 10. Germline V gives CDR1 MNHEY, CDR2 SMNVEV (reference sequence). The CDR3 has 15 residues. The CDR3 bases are TGTGCCAGCAGTCCAAGACAGGGGTTAGGGGAGACCCAGTACTTC. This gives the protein CASSPRQGLGETQYF.

Here the CDR3 reads CASTLPTLELDNYGYTF. The CDR3 nucleotides read TGTGCCAGCACCCTGCCTACCCTCGAGCTTGACAACTATGGCTACACCTTC. The chain links TRBV7-9 to TRBJ1-2; D is uncertain. V shed 7 bases and J shed 2 bases, with 23 bases lying between them. There are 17 residues in the CDR3. The V gene's germline CDR1 is SEHNR and CDR2 FQNEAQ (reference sequence).

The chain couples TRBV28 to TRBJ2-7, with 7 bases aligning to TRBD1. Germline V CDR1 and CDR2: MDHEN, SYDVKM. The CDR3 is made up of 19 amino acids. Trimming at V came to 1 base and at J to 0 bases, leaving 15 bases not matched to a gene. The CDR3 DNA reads TGTGCCAGCAGTTTATCAATAGGGGGCGCAGGCATTAGCTCCTACGAGCAGTACTTC. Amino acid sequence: CASSLSIGGAGISSYEQYF.

The CDR3 region is CASSSEGLAESGELFF. The CDR3 DNA sequence: TGTGCCAGCAGCTCCGAAGGGCTAGCGGAGTCCGGGGAGCTGTTTTTT. The chain uses TRBV9 and TRBJ2-2, with 7 bases aligning to TRBD2. The V gene end was trimmed by 4 bases and the J gene end by 6 bases; junction bases not matched to a gene: 12. The germline V gene encodes CDR1 SGDLS and CDR2 YYNGEE. This CDR3 is built from 16 residues.

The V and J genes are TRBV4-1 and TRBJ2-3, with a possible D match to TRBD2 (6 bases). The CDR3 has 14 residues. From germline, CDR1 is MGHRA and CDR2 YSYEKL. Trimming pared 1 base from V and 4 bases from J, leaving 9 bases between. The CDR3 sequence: CASSQVGEADTQYF. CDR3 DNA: TGCGCCAGCAGCCAAGTTGGGGAGGCAGATACGCAGTATTTT.

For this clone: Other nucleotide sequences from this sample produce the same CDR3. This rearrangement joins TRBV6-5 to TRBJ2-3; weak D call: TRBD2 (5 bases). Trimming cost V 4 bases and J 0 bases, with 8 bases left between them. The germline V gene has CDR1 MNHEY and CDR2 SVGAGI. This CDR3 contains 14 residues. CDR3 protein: CASSSGSSTDTQYF. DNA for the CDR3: TGTGCCAGCAGTTCGGGGAGTAGCACAGATACGCAGTATTTT.

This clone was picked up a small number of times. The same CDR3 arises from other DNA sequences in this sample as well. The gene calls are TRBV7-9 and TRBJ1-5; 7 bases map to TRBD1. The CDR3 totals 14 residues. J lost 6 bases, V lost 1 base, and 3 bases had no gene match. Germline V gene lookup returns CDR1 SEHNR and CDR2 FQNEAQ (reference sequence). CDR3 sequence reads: CASSLGQGSQPQHF. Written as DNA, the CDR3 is TGTGCCAGCAGCTTAGGACAGGGCAGTCAGCCCCAGCATTTT.

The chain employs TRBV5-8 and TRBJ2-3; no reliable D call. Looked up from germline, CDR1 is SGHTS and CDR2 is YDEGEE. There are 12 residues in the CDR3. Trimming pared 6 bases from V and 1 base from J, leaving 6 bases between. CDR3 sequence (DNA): TGTGCCAGCACTTCCGGCACAGATACGCAGTATTTT. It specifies CASTSGTDTQYF.

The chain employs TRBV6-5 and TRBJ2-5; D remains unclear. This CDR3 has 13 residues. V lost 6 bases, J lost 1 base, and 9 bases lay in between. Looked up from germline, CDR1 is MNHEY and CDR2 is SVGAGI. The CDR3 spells CASRTDGQETQYF. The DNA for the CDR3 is TGTGCCAGCAGGACGGACGGCCAAGAGACCCAGTACTTC.

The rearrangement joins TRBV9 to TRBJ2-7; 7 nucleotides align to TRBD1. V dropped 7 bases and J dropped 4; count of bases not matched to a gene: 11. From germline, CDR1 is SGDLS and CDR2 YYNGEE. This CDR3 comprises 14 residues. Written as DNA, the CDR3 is TGTGCCAGCTCGCCCCCAGGGGGTGGTTACGAGCAGTACTTC. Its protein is CASSPPGGGYEQYF.

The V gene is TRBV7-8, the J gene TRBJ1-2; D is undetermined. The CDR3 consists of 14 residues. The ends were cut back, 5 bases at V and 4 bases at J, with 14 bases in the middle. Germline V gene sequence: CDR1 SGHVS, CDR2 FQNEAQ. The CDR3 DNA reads TGTGCCAGCAGCCACCTGGGGTTGGGCTATGGCTACACCTTC. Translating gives CASSHLGLGYGYTF.

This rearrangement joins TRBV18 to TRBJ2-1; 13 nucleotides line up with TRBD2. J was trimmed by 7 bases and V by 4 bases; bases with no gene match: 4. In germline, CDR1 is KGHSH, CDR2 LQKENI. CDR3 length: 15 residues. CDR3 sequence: CASSRGTSGENEQFF. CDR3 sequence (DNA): TGTGCCAGCTCACGCGGGACTAGCGGGGAGAATGAGCAGTTCTTC.

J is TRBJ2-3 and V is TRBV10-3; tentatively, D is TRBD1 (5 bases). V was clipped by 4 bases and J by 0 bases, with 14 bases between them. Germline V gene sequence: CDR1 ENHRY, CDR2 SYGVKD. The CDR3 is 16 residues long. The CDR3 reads CAISALQGFSTDTQYF. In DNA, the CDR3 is TGTGCCATCAGTGCCCTCCAGGGTTTTAGCACAGATACGCAGTATTTT.

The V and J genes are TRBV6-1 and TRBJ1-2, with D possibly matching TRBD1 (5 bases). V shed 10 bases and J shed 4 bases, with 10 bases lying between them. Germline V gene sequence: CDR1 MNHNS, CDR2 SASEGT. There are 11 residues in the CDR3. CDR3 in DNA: TGTGCCACCCGACAGTCCTATGGCTACACCTTC. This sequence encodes CATRQSYGYTF.

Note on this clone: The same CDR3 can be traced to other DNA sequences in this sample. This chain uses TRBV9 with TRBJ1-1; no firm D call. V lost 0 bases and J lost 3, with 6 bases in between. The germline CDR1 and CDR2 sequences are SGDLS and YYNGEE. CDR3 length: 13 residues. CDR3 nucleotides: TGTGCCAGCAGCGTAGACCTCTACACTGAAGCTTTCTTT. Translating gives CASSVDLYTEAFF.

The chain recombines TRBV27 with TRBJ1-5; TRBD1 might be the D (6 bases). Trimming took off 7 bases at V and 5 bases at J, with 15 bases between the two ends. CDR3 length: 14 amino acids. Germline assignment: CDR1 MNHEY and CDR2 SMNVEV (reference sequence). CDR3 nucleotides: TGTGCCAGCAAGCAGGGGCCAGGGTATCAGCCCCAGCATTTT. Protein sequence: CASKQGPGYQPQHF.

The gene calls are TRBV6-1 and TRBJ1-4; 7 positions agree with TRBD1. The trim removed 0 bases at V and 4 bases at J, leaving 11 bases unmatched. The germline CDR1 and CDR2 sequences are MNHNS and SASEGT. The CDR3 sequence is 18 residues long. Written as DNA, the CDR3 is TGTGCCAGCAGTGAAGCTCCTCCTAGGGGGCGGTATAATGAAAAACTGTTTTTT. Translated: CASSEAPPRGRYNEKLFF.

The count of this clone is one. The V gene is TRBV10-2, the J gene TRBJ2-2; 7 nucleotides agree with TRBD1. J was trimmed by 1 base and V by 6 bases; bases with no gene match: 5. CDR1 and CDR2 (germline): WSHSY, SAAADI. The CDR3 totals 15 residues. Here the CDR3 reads CASRSDRVNTGELFF. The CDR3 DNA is TGCGCCAGCAGATCCGACAGGGTGAACACCGGGGAGCTGTTTTTT.

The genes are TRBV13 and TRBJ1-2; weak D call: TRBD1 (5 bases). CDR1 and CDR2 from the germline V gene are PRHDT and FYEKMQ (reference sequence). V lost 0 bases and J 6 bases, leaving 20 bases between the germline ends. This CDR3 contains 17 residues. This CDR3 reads CASSLGASPWDPDGYTF. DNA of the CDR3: TGTGCCAGCAGCTTAGGGGCGTCCCCTTGGGACCCTGATGGCTACACCTTC.

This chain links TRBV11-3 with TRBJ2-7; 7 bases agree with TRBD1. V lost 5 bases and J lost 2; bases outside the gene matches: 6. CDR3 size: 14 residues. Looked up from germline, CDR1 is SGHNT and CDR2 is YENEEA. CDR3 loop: CASSPPGQPYEQYF. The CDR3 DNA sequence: TGTGCCAGCAGCCCCCCGGGACAGCCCTACGAGCAGTACTTC.